The 31 T cell receptor beta chains presented below share a single source sample, sequenced in a study of T cells in Graves' hyperthyroidism and ophthalmopathy. RNA transcripts gave rise to amplified TCR beta CDR3 regions. An initial round of RT-PCR targeting the TCR CDR3 relied on the HTBI primer set. TCRdb processed the multiplex PCR reads anew with MiXCR; each CDR3 protein has one entry. The table lists approximately 430,000 distinct CDR3 sequences, around 14% of them singletons, with around 7% in the top ten. Material: blood. The receptors stem from a woman aged 18 to 35 with Graves' hyperthyroidism.

The chain employs TRBV19 and TRBJ2-1; D is perhaps TRBD1 (6 bases). V lost 10 bases and J 4 bases, leaving 17 bases between the germline ends. CDR1 LNHDA and CDR2 SQIVND come from the germline V gene (reference sequence). The CDR3 is 14 amino acids. CDR3 loop: CATNGSGEYNEQFF. DNA for the CDR3: TGTGCCACCAATGGGTCAGGGGAGTACAATGAGCAGTTCTTC.

This clonotype was observed many times. V and J are TRBV18 and TRBJ2-7, with TRBD2 matching over 13 bases. This CDR3 contains 15 residues. V shed 0 bases and J 9 bases; nucleotides not matched to a gene: 5. CDR1 and CDR2 from the germline V gene are KGHSH and LQKENI. The DNA for the CDR3 is TGTGCCAGCTCACCACCGAGGACTAGCGGGGGACCGCAGTACTTC. Translated: CASSPPRTSGGPQYF.

This clonotype was seen repeatedly, ten times or more. The chain combines TRBV7-9 with TRBJ2-2, with D perhaps matching TRBD2 (5 bases). The CDR3 has 14 amino acids. V lost 3 bases and J 6 bases, leaving 11 bases between the germline ends. Per germline, CDR1 SEHNR and CDR2 FQNEAQ (reference sequence). CDR3 protein: CASSFGSEPGELFF. CDR3 in DNA: TGTGCCAGCAGCTTCGGTAGCGAGCCCGGGGAGCTGTTTTTT.

This clonotype was observed at least ten times. This chain connects TRBV10-3 to TRBJ1-4, with TRBD1 matching over 7 bases. The CDR3 runs 15 residues. Germline CDR1 ENHRY, CDR2 SYGVKD. V shed 3 bases, J shed 6 bases, and the junction held 7 bases outside the gene matches. The CDR3 DNA reads TGTGCCATCAGTGACACAGACAGGGTTGATGAAAAACTGTTTTTT. Residues: CAISDTDRVDEKLFF.

This clonotype was observed at least ten times. V and J are TRBV10-3 and TRBJ2-3; D may be TRBD2 (6 bases). The CDR3 has 17 amino acids. The ends were cut back, 4 bases at V and 0 bases at J, with 17 bases in the middle. The germline V gene encodes CDR1 ENHRY and CDR2 SYGVKD. The CDR3 region is CAISGTLGGTSTDTQYF. CDR3 bases: TGTGCCATCAGTGGGACGTTGGGAGGTACTAGCACAGATACGCAGTATTTT.

Ten or more counts support this clonotype. This chain uses TRBV2 with TRBJ2-7; TRBD1 agrees at 8 bases. The CDR3 runs to 14 residues. Germline values: CDR1 SNHLY, CDR2 FYNNEI. Losses at the gene ends were 4 bases for V and 2 bases for J; bases not matched to a gene: 4. CDR3 loop: CASSGPGQAYEQYF. The DNA for the CDR3 is TGTGCCAGCAGTGGACCGGGACAGGCCTACGAGCAGTACTTC. Combining the CDR3 with reference TRBV2 and TRBJ2-7 gives the whole variable domain EPEVTQTPSHQVTQMGQEVILRCVPISNHLYFYWYRQILGQKVEFLVSFYNNEISEKSEIFDDQFSVERPDGSNFTLKIRSTKLEDSAMYFCASSGPGQAYEQYFGPGTRLTVT.

This clonotype was detected many times. This chain joins TRBV12-3 or TRBV12-4 and TRBJ2-2, with 13 nucleotides matching TRBD2. The CDR3 contains 19 residues. Germline trimming cut 3 bases from V and 5 bases from J; bases unmatched to any gene: 12. CDR3: CASSFRRTSGRAGTGELFF. CDR3 DNA sequence: TGTGCCAGCAGTTTTAGAAGAACTAGCGGGAGGGCGGGGACCGGGGAGCTGTTTTTT.

This clonotype was counted at least ten times. This rearrangement joins TRBV15 to TRBJ2-7, with 10 bases matching TRBD2. The CDR3 runs 13 residues. Germline lookup yields CDR1 LNHNV and CDR2 YYDKDF (reference sequence). V was clipped by 8 bases and J by 4 bases; unmatched bases: 5. The CDR3 nucleotides are TGTGCCACCTCTAGCGGGAGTAGGTACGAGCAGTACTTC. This gives the protein CATSSGSRYEQYF. Drawing the rest from reference TRBV15 and TRBJ2-7, the complete variable domain is DAMVIQNPRYQVTQFGKPVTLSCSQTLNHNVMYWYQQKSSQAPKLLFHYYDKDFNNEADTPDNFQSRRPNTSFCFLDIRSPGLGDTAMYLCATSSGSRYEQYFGPGTRLTVT.

There are many counts of this clonotype. V is TRBV20-1 and J is TRBJ1-5; maybe TRBD1 (6 bases). The V gene's germline CDR1 is DFQATT and CDR2 SNEGSKA (reference sequence). Trimming stripped 3 bases from V and 1 base from J, with 13 bases between. This CDR3 spans 15 amino acids. The chain's CDR3 is CSARAGGGSNQPQHF. CDR3 sequence (DNA): TGCAGTGCTAGGGCCGGGGGCGGGAGCAATCAGCCCCAGCATTTT.

Concerning this clonotype itself: It may be a read error: a sequence one base away is much more abundant. This CDR3 is CASSEQRDRPGRLHGYTF. As DNA, the CDR3 is TGTGCCAGCAGTGAACAGCGGGACCGCCCGGGGAGGTTACATGGCTACACCTTC. The chain is built from TRBV6-1 and TRBJ1-2; D possibly corresponds to TRBD1 (5 bases). This CDR3 has 18 amino acids. Germline V gives CDR1 MNHNS, CDR2 SASEGT. The V end lost 2 bases, the J end lost 6 bases, and 25 bases lay between the germline ends.

Ten or more counts support this clonotype. The DNA of the CDR3 is TGTGCCAGCGGTTACCGGGACACCTATGGCTACACCTTC. It codes for CASGYRDTYGYTF. The chain links TRBV27 to TRBJ1-2; D might be TRBD1 (6 bases). The CDR3 extends over 13 amino acids. Germline V CDR1 and CDR2: MNHEY, SMNVEV (reference sequence). V was pared by 8 bases and J by 4 bases, with 14 bases between.

This clonotype was recorded many times. V gene TRBV7-9 combines with J gene TRBJ2-1, with D uncertain. Germline assignment: CDR1 SEHNR and CDR2 FQNEAQ (reference sequence). Trimming left V 5 bases short and J 4 bases short, with 15 bases between. The CDR3 is made up of 15 amino acids. DNA of the CDR3: TGTGCCAGCAGCCTAAAGGCAGCTGCGTACAATGAGCAGTTCTTC. This gives the protein CASSLKAAAYNEQFF.

The rearrangement joins TRBV25-1 to TRBJ2-3, with TRBD1 matching 9 bases. This CDR3 comprises 15 residues. V trimming: 6 bases; J trimming: 4 bases; junction bases outside the gene matches: 8. Germline CDR1 reads MGHDK; CDR2 reads SYGVNS. The CDR3 bases are TGTGCCAGCAGCCGATTAGGACAGGGGCCAGATACGCAGTATTTT. Translating gives CASSRLGQGPDTQYF.

This clonotype has a count of ten or more. Because the CDR3's place on the DNA is in doubt, the DNA is left out and the CDR3 is given as listed by TCRdb. This chain uses TRBV5-6 with TRBJ2-7; TRBD1 is the table's D call and was not checked against the DNA. In germline, CDR1 is SGHDT, CDR2 YYEEEE. The CDR3 region is 13 residues in length, termini included. CDR3 amino acids: CASSFGPGREQYF.

At least ten counts were recorded for this clonotype. This rearrangement joins TRBV3-1 to TRBJ1-2; TRBD1 aligns across 7 bases. The CDR3 extends over 14 amino acids. Germline V gene sequence: CDR1 LGHDT, CDR2 YNNKEL (reference sequence). The junction had 6 bases not matched to a gene; V was cut back by 6 bases and J by 2 bases. The DNA of the CDR3 is TGTGCCAGCAGTTCTACAGGGGTCAACTATGGCTACACCTTC. It encodes CASSSTGVNYGYTF.

This clonotype was recorded many times. This rearrangement joins TRBV30 to TRBJ2-3; TRBD2 agrees at 8 bases. The CDR3 is made up of 16 amino acids. Germline CDR1 reads GTSNPN; CDR2 reads SVGIG (reference sequence). V was pared by 0 bases and J by 4 bases, with 9 bases of the junction left unmatched. DNA of the CDR3: TGTGCCTGGAGTGTACATAAGCGGGGGAGCCCAGATACGCAGTATTTT. Translation: CAWSVHKRGSPDTQYF.

This clonotype was observed many times. This chain connects TRBV30 to TRBJ1-2; D unclear. The V end lost 0 bases, the J end lost 6 bases, and 11 bases lay between the germline ends. Per the germline V gene, CDR1 is GTSNPN and CDR2 is SVGIG (reference sequence). This CDR3 contains 13 residues. CDR3 DNA: TGTGCCTGGAGTGTCGGGCAAAGGGATGGCTACACCTTC. As protein: CAWSVGQRDGYTF.

At least ten counts were recorded for this clonotype. The chain uses TRBV30 and TRBJ1-5; no reliable D call. The V gene lost 4 bases and the J gene lost 3 bases, with 16 bases spanning the gap. The CDR3 is 15 amino acids. CDR1 and CDR2 (germline): GTSNPN, SVGIG (reference sequence). CDR3 sequence (DNA): TGTGCCTGGACCGCTGGCCCCGCTGACAATCAGCCCCAGCATTTT. Translating gives CAWTAGPADNQPQHF.

This clonotype has ten or more counts. The chain uses TRBV5-4 and TRBJ2-7; 8 nucleotides agree with TRBD1. The CDR3 has 12 residues. Germline V lookup: CDR1 SGHNT, CDR2 YYREEE (reference sequence). V lost 7 bases, J lost 5 bases, and 5 bases stayed unmatched. The CDR3 loop is CASSRGLNEQYF. The CDR3 bases are TGTGCCAGCTCCAGGGGGCTCAACGAGCAGTACTTC.

V gene TRBV28 combines with J gene TRBJ2-1; the D gene is possibly TRBD1 (5 bases). The V gene lost 1 base and the J gene lost 4 bases, with 8 bases spanning the gap. CDR1 and CDR2 from the germline V gene are MDHEN and SYDVKM. The CDR3 has 14 residues. The CDR3 sequence is CASSLLKGYNEQFF. In DNA, the CDR3 is TGTGCCAGCAGTTTATTGAAGGGGTACAATGAGCAGTTCTTC.

The table lists this clonotype with a few counts. J is TRBJ1-6 and V is TRBV18; TRBD1 might be the D (6 bases). V was shortened by 8 bases and J by 8 bases, with 19 bases between the two germline ends. The V gene's germline CDR1 is KGHSH and CDR2 LQKENI. The CDR3 has 15 amino acids. CDR3 DNA sequence: TGTGCCAGCCGGAGGGGGGCAGGGCGAGATTCACCCCTCCACTTT. It translates to CASRRGAGRDSPLHF.

On this clonotype itself: The germline gene is not matched at one end of the junction; a read error may be the cause. The chain is built from TRBV19 and TRBJ2-6, with D possibly matching TRBD1 (5 bases). The CDR3 is made up of 14 amino acids. Germline CDR1 is LNHDA and CDR2 is SQIVND (reference sequence). The CDR3 protein is CASSMGSGANVPTF. In nucleotides, the CDR3 is TGTGCCAGTAGTATGGGTTCTGGGGCCAACGTCCCGACTTTC.

The V and J genes are TRBV13 and TRBJ1-3, with 7 bases that match TRBD1. The CDR3 loop spans 17 amino acids. V gave up 3 bases and J gave up 0 bases; unmatched junction bases: 8. Germline loops: CDR1 PRHDT, CDR2 FYEKMQ (reference sequence). The CDR3 sequence: CASSFFQGDISGNTIYF. The CDR3 DNA sequence: TGTGCCAGCAGCTTTTTCCAGGGGGATATCTCTGGAAACACCATATATTTT.

This clonotype was counted many times. The CDR3 DNA sequence: TGTGCCAGCTCACCACCAGGTCTGAACACTGAAGCTTTCTTT. This translates into CASSPPGLNTEAFF. V and J are TRBV18 and TRBJ1-1, with D unresolved. Per the germline V gene, CDR1 is KGHSH and CDR2 is LQKENI. This CDR3 is built from 14 residues. Trimming removed 0 bases at V and 0 bases at J, with 5 bases between. Full variable domain (missing parts from reference TRBV18 and TRBJ1-1): NAGVMQNPRHLVRRRGQEARLRCSPMKGHSHVYWYRQLPEEGLKFMVYLQKENIIDESGMPKERFSAEFPKEGPSILRIQQVVRGDSAAYFCASSPPGLNTEAFFGQGTRLTVV.

This clonotype was found many times. The rearrangement links TRBV7-2 to TRBJ2-3; D is unresolved. Germline CDR1 reads SGHTA; CDR2 reads FQGNSA. This CDR3 comprises 12 residues. Trimming took 4 bases from V and 4 from J, leaving 6 bases between them. The CDR3 loop is CASSWTADTQYF. The DNA of the CDR3 is TGTGCCAGCAGCTGGACGGCAGATACGCAGTATTTT. The full variable domain, with the rest looked up from reference TRBV7-2 and TRBJ2-3, is GAGVSQSPSNKVTEKGKDVELRCDPISGHTALYWYRQSLGQGLEFLIYFQGNSAPDKSGLPSDRFSAERTGGSVSTLTIQRTQQEDSAVYLCASSWTADTQYFGPGTRLTVL.

A few counts support this clonotype. The chain is built from TRBV5-1 and TRBJ2-4, with D tentatively TRBD2 (5 bases). The ends were cut back, 2 bases at V and 9 bases at J, with 15 bases in the middle. Germline-derived CDR1 and CDR2 are SGHRS and YFSETQ. This CDR3 has 14 residues. The CDR3 spells CASSFTPAVPIQYF. CDR3 coding DNA: TGCGCCAGCAGCTTCACTCCAGCGGTCCCCATTCAGTACTTC.

This clonotype showed up many times. V and J are TRBV28 and TRBJ2-1, with D perhaps TRBD2 (5 bases). Deletions cut 6 bases from V and 8 bases from J, with 17 bases between. Germline V gives CDR1 MDHEN, CDR2 SYDVKM. This CDR3 comprises 14 residues. Here the CDR3 reads CASSLPLEEDEQFF. Here the CDR3 DNA reads TGTGCCAGCAGCCTACCGTTGGAGGAGGATGAGCAGTTCTTC. The whole variable domain, filled in from reference TRBV28 and TRBJ2-1, reads DVKVTQSSRYLVKRTGEKVFLECVQDMDHENMFWYRQDPGLGLRLIYFSYDVKMKEKGDIPEGYSVSREKKERFSLILESASTNQTSMYLCASSLPLEEDEQFFGPGTRLTVL.

This clonotype was seen at least ten times. The genes are TRBV5-1 and TRBJ2-1, with 7 bases matching TRBD1. Germline V gene sequence: CDR1 SGHRS, CDR2 YFSETQ. This CDR3 comprises 14 residues. Unmatched junction bases numbered 1, after V lost 0 bases and J lost 4 bases. In nucleotides, the CDR3 is TGCGCCAGCAGCTTGGGACAGGGATACAATGAGCAGTTCTTC. Translating gives CASSLGQGYNEQFF.

This clonotype was detected only a few times. The gene calls are TRBV15 and TRBJ2-7; D ambiguous. The CDR3 runs 15 residues. The germline CDR1 and CDR2 sequences are LNHNV and YYDKDF (reference sequence). Trimming removed 2 bases from V and 2 bases from J, with 13 bases in between. CDR3: CATSRNRANPYEQYF. The CDR3 DNA follows: TGTGCCACCAGCAGAAACCGGGCCAACCCCTACGAGCAGTACTTC.

The chain is built from TRBV4-2 and TRBJ2-1; D perhaps matches TRBD2 (5 bases). The CDR3 has 16 amino acids. CDR1 LGHNA and CDR2 YNFKEQ come from the germline V gene. Trimming removed 1 base at V and 4 bases at J, with 14 bases between. CDR3 sequence: CASSQAEGGLYNEQFF. CDR3 coding DNA: TGTGCCAGCAGCCAAGCTGAAGGCGGGCTTTACAATGAGCAGTTCTTC.

This clonotype was counted ten times or more. V is TRBV6-2 or TRBV6-3 and J is TRBJ2-3; 8 bases match TRBD2. The germline V gene encodes CDR1 MNHEY and CDR2 SVGEGT. The CDR3 has 14 amino acids. The V segment lost 2 bases and the J segment 6 bases; nucleotides outside the gene matches: 4. CDR3 loop: CASSYGGGFDTQYF. The CDR3, as DNA: TGTGCCAGCAGTTACGGCGGGGGGTTCGATACGCAGTATTTT.